These T cell receptor beta chains were read from a single sample in a study of OX40 agonist ivuxolimab in advanced cancers. Clones were sequenced by immunoSEQ multiplex PCR, and TCRdb holds only the in-frame ones, with some missing. The sample has 30,000 to 40,000 clones, 92% seen once. The source material was CD4+ or CD8+ T cells sorted from blood, sampled in a trial of the OX40 agonist ivuxolimab. These receptors were taken from an adult with an advanced solid tumor such as melanoma, head and neck, liver or kidney cancer. The CDR3 runs from the conserved cysteine through the conserved F or W. D genes are given only for firm matches. Expanded clones get a size class; other rows say once, few or many, or leave the size out.

j_gene,v_gene,abundance,d_gene,CDR3nt,CDR3aa
TRBJ2-3,TRBV9,NA,NA,TGTGCCAGCAGTGCCTTGGCGATCTATAGCACAGATACGCAGTATTTT,CASSALAIYSTDTQYF
TRBJ2-7,TRBV27,NA,NA,TGTGCCAGCAGTTTCGCGACCAGGGACGAGCAGTACTTC,CASSFATRDEQYF
TRBJ2-1,TRBV27,NA,NA,TGTGCCAGCAGTTCGCCCACCCCTAATGAGCAGTTCTTC,CASSSPTPNEQFF
TRBJ1-1,TRBV20-1,few,NA,TGCAGTGCCGGTGACACTGAAGCTTTCTTT,CSAGDTEAFF
TRBJ2-7,TRBV7-8,NA,TRBD1,TGTGCCAGCAGCCAGAGCCCGGACAGGAGCTCCTACGAGCAGTACTTC,CASSQSPDRSSYEQYF
TRBJ2-2,TRBV6-5,NA,TRBD2,TGTGCCAGCAGCGTGACTAGCGGAGGCACCGGGGAGCTGTTTTTT,CASSVTSGGTGELFF
TRBJ2-1,TRBV2,few,TRBD2,TGTGCCAGCAGTGAACCAACCCGGGACTATTACCACAATGAGCAGTTCTTC,CASSEPTRDYYHNEQFF
TRBJ2-1,TRBV19,NA,NA,TGTGCCAGTAGTACTACCTTAACGGGGGATAGGGCCAGTGAGCAGTTCTTC,CASSTTLTGDRASEQFF
TRBJ2-3,TRBV4-1,NA,TRBD1,TGCGCCAGCAGCCATGGGACAGCAGCAAGGAATACGCAGTATTTT,CASSHGTAARNTQYF
TRBJ2-7,TRBV29-1,NA,TRBD2,TGCAGCGTTGAAGTGACTAGCGGTTACGAGCAGTACTTC,CSVEVTSGYEQYF
TRBJ2-1,TRBV6-6,NA,NA,TGTGCCTCGAGGTGGGGGGACAATGAGCAGTTCTTC,CASRWGDNEQFF
TRBJ2-2,TRBV5-6,NA,TRBD2,TGTGCCAGCAGCCTCGGACTAGCGGGATGGGCCGGGGAGCTGTTTTTT,CASSLGLAGWAGELFF
TRBJ2-7,TRBV10-3,NA,TRBD2,TGTGCCATCAGTTCTCAGACTAGCGACACCTACGAGCAGTACTTC,CAISSQTSDTYEQYF
TRBJ2-7,TRBV2,NA,TRBD2,TGTGCCAGCAGTCTCGCCCTGGGACTAGCGGACACCTACGAGCAGTACTTC,CASSLALGLADTYEQYF
TRBJ1-2,TRBV6-5,NA,NA,TGTGCCAGCAGTCCCGGGGGCTATGGCTACACCTTC,CASSPGGYGYTF
TRBJ2-5,TRBV21-1,once,NA,TGTGCCAGCAGTTCTCAGACAACCGCCCAAGAGACCCAGTACTTC,CASSSQTTAQETQYF
TRBJ2-7,TRBV9,NA,NA,TGTGCCAGCAGCGGAGGGGGGGGACCCGAGCAGTACTTC,CASSGGGGPEQYF
TRBJ2-1,TRBV10-3,NA,TRBD2,TGTGCCATCAGTGAGCCAGACGTCGGACTAGCGGGAGCACCGAACACTGAGCAGTTCTTC,CAISEPDVGLAGAPNTEQFF
TRBJ2-5,TRBV28,NA,NA,TGTGCCAGCAGTTCTGGGGAATGGGAGACCCAGTACTTC,CASSSGEWETQYF
TRBJ2-5,TRBV4-1,NA,TRBD1,TGCGCCAGCAGCCAAGTCTCAAGGACAGGGGGCCTTTTAGAGACCCAGTACTTC,CASSQVSRTGGLLETQYF
TRBJ2-3,TRBV11-3,NA,NA,TGTGCCAGCAGCTCCCCGGGACCTAGCACAGATACGCAGTATTTT,CASSSPGPSTDTQYF
TRBJ2-7,TRBV6-1,once,NA,TGTGCCAGCAGTGCAGTGGGGGGATCCTACGAGCAGTACTTC,CASSAVGGSYEQYF
TRBJ1-1,TRBV19,NA,NA,TGTGCCAGTAGTTGGTTGGGCACGAACACTGAAGCTTTCTTT,CASSWLGTNTEAFF
TRBJ1-5,TRBV28,few,TRBD1,TGTGCCAGCATCAAGGACAGGGAAAGCAATCAGCCCCAGCATTTT,CASIKDRESNQPQHF
TRBJ2-7,TRBV9,once,TRBD2,TGTGCCAGCAGCACAGGACTAGCGGGCTCCTACGAGCAGTACTTC,CASSTGLAGSYEQYF
TRBJ2-5,TRBV5-6,NA,TRBD2,TGTGCCAGCAGCTTGGTCGGCGGGGGGGCCGAAGAGACCCAGTACTTC,CASSLVGGGAEETQYF